The T cell receptor beta chain under discussion was sequenced for a study of long-term antiretroviral therapy in people with HIV (dated by TCRdb to 2022 to 2024). As for the study more broadly: Collection of the earliest samples took place about a decade ahead of the 2015 WHO recommendation for immediate ART, at a time when ART was typically delayed until CD4 counts fell. A retrospective serial study tested whether ART initiation and durable HIV suppression were associated with changes in peripheral blood TRB repertoire composition and diversity. From a few dozen adults with confirmed HIV infection, the cohort provided 150 to 200 cryopreserved PBMC samples, gathered serially across a mean of approximately six years (range 1-12). Among the roughly 30 participants with HIV, eleven to twelve were female. Test extractions of a monoclonal T-cell line alongside a few dozen polyclonal samples showed no cross-contamination during QIAcube processing. Paper-wide results and their limitations: Unsorted PBMC were profiled instead of sorted CD4+ and CD8+ T cells because pre-ART samples had limited cell numbers. CDR3 length ranges in HIV repertoires were narrower than in controls, and network structure suggested an antigen-experienced repertoire with only a slight naive shift after ART. No data were available on ART adherence, viral resistance or therapy changes, limiting inferences about post-ART repertoire changes. Because PBMC availability was limited, only the TCR beta chain was sequenced, with no alpha chain pairing. Starting ART was linked to a significant rise in TRB diversity, yet even after long-term ART the diversity remained significantly lower than in transplant donor controls. The samples span the years 2004 to 2017, and the ART regimens used may be less effective than current regimens. At every time point, the repertoire was dominated by expanded TRB clones first identified before ART initiation, although this dominance fluctuated and, in many PLHIV, declined after ART.

Spanning cysteine to phenylalanine, the CDR3 consists of 13 amino acids. The kept DNA is CDR3 alone, 39 bases in frame from the first base. V is clipped by 3 bases and J by 5 bases, and the sequence between their germline boundaries is 10 bases long. The germline V gene sets CDR1 to SGHTA and CDR2 to FQGNSA. Participants were included only if at least one PBMC sample before ART initiation and at least two post-ART samples were available. Every participant with HIV received treatment in the United States of America. Before DNA extraction, cryopreserved samples of 1-10 million PBMC were thawed and washed. At the time of the earliest PBMC sample, participants with HIV were aged between 23 and 54 years. Per participant, PBMC samples came from 1-4 timepoints prior to ART initiation and 2-8 timepoints following ART initiation, for a median of 7 samples. Serial HIV viral load, CD4+ T-cell count, ART history and demographic data were obtained for every participant. A Qiagen kit on a QIAcube was used to extract genomic DNA from unsorted PBMC, with samples processed in batches of 12.

To note about this clone: There is no known antigen for this receptor. The record has no base qualities; no much larger clone is one base away.

The immunoSEQ hsTCRB v3.0 assay was used at survey level resolution to sequence the TRB variable region. The targeted TRB sequencing depth was roughly 35,000-50,000 T-cell genomes per sample. TRB libraries were pooled and sequenced on an Illumina MiSeq using a v3 150-cycle kit. The authors' pipeline ran thus. Analysis of repertoires was carried out in R inside a reproducible Nextflow workflow spanning QC, data transformation and analysis. LymphoSeq2, an R package for exploring AIRR-Seq data, was used to implement the custom analyses. A few samples yielding fewer than 5000 total TRB sequences were excluded, leaving approximately 190 analyzed HIV repertoires. Of the approximately 190 retained HIV repertoires, about 60 were collected before and more than 120 after ART initiation. Each repertoire was downsampled to 5000 TRB nucleotide sequences, and summary statistics were averaged across 100 downsampling iterations. TRB sequences were retained for analysis only if CDR3 regions of at least seven amino acids were present. A Shannon entropy-derived clonality score and the Gini coefficient were used to measure diversity. In the repertoire networks, any two of the top 5000 CDR3 amino acid sequences were connected whenever the two sequences differed by an edit distance of one. For TRB CDR3 amino acid sequences, antigen specificity groups and MHC restriction were predicted with GLIPH2. To flag known CMV, EBV, HIV or tissue antigen associations, CDR3 amino acid sequences were matched against VDJdb and McPAS-TCR. Pre-ART, post-ART and control groups were compared with Wilcoxon signed-rank tests and Holm-Bonferroni correction. This immuneACCESS table, as held by TCRdb, lists in-frame sequences with V and J called but not all clones. Of the missing ones, under half trace to an unresolved V gene in checked studies; the others have no known cause. That table furnishes V, J and clone size, whereas the DNA furnished D and trimming. A total of 20,000 or so clones appear in this sample, about 80% of them only once. The ten largest clones capture around 6.2% of the sample.

The receptor was isolated from a man aged 30 to 39 with HIV. The chain joins TRBV7-2 to TRBJ1-1; possibly the D gene is TRBD1, per 6 matching bases. The sequenced sample was unsorted PBMCs, obtained 4.4 years after starting antiretroviral therapy. The CDR3: CASSLARGTEAFF. The DNA sequence is given as TGTGCCAGCAGCTTGGCCAGGGGAACTGAAGCTTTCTTT.